This entry describes one T cell receptor beta chain. The data stem from a study of blood T cell repertoires in COVID-19. Study overall: PBMCs, B-cell-depleted T cells, or T cells were the source of the cDNA or gDNA that made up the material.

This CDR3 spans 13 amino acids. The V gene lost 4 bases and the J gene lost 0 bases, with 8 bases spanning the gap. Germline CDR1 and CDR2: SGHRS and YFSETQ. Libraries were prepared by immunoSEQ multiplex PCR; TCRdb keeps only in-frame clonotypes and omits some of them. This table has approximately 220,000 clones, approximately 85% appearing once. Sequenced input: peripheral blood. The TCR comes from a middle-aged man who had recovered from COVID-19. The chain recombines TRBV5-1 with TRBJ2-7; D is possibly TRBD2 (6 bases). DNA of the CDR3: TGCGCCAGCAGCGACGGGAGCTCCTACGAGCAGTACTTC. Translating gives CASSDGSSYEQYF.